The next 32 T cell receptor beta chains were all read from a single sample in a study of CD8+ T cells in alopecia areata. Once RNA had been extracted, it was reverse transcribed into cDNA to act as the sequencing template. Method: immunoSEQ multiplex PCR; TCRdb's copy keeps in-frame clones and lacks some. The data show around 300,000 clones, with none appearing a single time. Sorting relied on CD4, CD8alpha, NKG2D, NKG2ACE and other markers applied to pooled cutaneous lymph node cells. Sequenced material: CD4+ T cells sorted from a lymph node. These receptors were taken from a C3H/HeJ mouse with alopecia areata. Mouse MHC haplotype: H2-k.

This clone was seen a handful of times. Gene names are mouse gene names. The sequenced fragment ends 4 residues before the CDR3 boundary, so the rest is inferred from the germline J gene. The rearrangement links TRBV5 to TRBJ2-5; D is unresolved. Germline V lookup: CDR1 LGHNA, CDR2 YNLKQL (reference sequence). The CDR3 is made up of 16 amino acids. Deletions cut 2 bases from V and 0 bases from J, with 12 bases between. CDR3 region: CASSQSTLFNQDTQYF. The sequenced CDR3 bases are TGTGCCAGCAGCCAATCGACTCTTTTTAACCAAGAC.

The sample holds a few counts of this clone. Germline and genes here are mouse. The read ends 4 residues early relative to the CDR3; the germline J gene fills the gap. Different DNA sequences within this sample yield the same CDR3. The genes are TRBV19 and TRBJ2-7; perhaps TRBD1 as D (5 bases). The CDR3 length is 13 residues. Trimming stripped 2 bases from V and 3 bases from J, with 9 bases between. The germline V gene has CDR1 FNHDT and CDR2 SITEND (reference sequence). The CDR3 bases that were read are TGTGCCAGCAGTATCCGTGACAGCTAT. Protein: CASSIRDSY. The entire CDR3 protein is CASSIRDSYEQYF.

With regard to this clone: Here the gene names and germline are mouse. Sequencing ends 4 residues short of the CDR3 end; the germline J gene provides the rest. The same CDR3 also results from other DNA sequences found in this sample. V usage is TRBV13-2 and J usage is TRBJ2-1, with 9 bases identical to TRBD1. The germline V gene encodes CDR1 NNHNN and CDR2 SYGAGS (reference sequence). V shed 1 base and J 5 bases; nucleotides not matched to a gene: 1. The CDR3 has 14 residues. The sequenced part of the CDR3 DNA is TGTGCCAGCGGTGATAGGGACAGGGATGCT. Protein product: CASGDRDRDA. The whole CDR3 region reads CASGDRDRDAEQFF.

Concerning this clone: These gene names are mouse names. The DNA ends 4 residues before the CDR3 does, and the rest of the CDR3 is filled in from the germline J gene. The chain has TRBV13-2 and TRBJ2-3, with TRBD2 matching 11 bases. Trimming took 2 bases from V and 0 from J; bases not matched to a gene: 2. CDR1 is NNHNN and CDR2 is SYGAGS in the germline V gene (reference sequence). The length of the CDR3 is 16 residues. The CDR3 reads CASGDGTGGSAETLYF. The CDR3 bases that were read are TGTGCCAGCGGTGACGGGACTGGGGGTAGTGCAGAA.

Remarks on this clone: Gene and germline names: mouse. The CDR3 end is not reached by the read, which stops 4 residues before it; the germline J gene fills it in. This sequence joins TRBV13-2 and TRBJ2-5; TRBD1 might be the D (6 bases). From germline, CDR1 is NNHNN and CDR2 SYGAGS (reference sequence). This CDR3 is 14 amino acids long. V shed 0 bases and J shed 3 bases, with 8 bases lying between them. The CDR3 spells CASGDAGHQDTQYF. The CDR3 bases that were read are TGTGCCAGCGGTGATGCGGGACATCAAGAC.

This clone was observed a few times. The gene names given are mouse names. The CDR3 end falls 4 residues outside the read, so it is completed with the germline J gene. The rearrangement links TRBV17 to TRBJ2-1; 7 bases line up with TRBD2. The J segment lost 2 bases and the V segment lost 3 bases, leaving 4 bases of the junction unmatched. Germline V gene sequence: CDR1 MNHDT, CDR2 YYDKIL. The CDR3 is made up of 15 amino acids. Partial CDR3 DNA: TGTGCTAGCAGTAGGCTGGGGGACCACTATGCT. Translation gives CASSRLGDHYA. The CDR3 in full is CASSRLGDHYAEQFF.

About this clone itself: The genes are named according to mouse. The CDR3 DNA, read in part, is TGTGCTAGCAGATGGAACCAAGAC. This encodes CASRWNQD. The full-length CDR3 reads as CASRWNQDTQYF. This chain uses TRBV29 with TRBJ2-5; D is undetermined. The sequence runs out 4 residues before the end of the CDR3; the remainder is reconstructed from the germline J gene. Germline CDR1 MSHET, CDR2 SYDVDS. This CDR3 comprises 12 residues. The ends were cut back, 6 bases at V and 0 bases at J, with 4 bases in the middle.

Comments on this clone: The germline and genes are mouse ones. The read terminates 4 residues ahead of where the CDR3 ends, so the germline J gene completes it. The same CDR3 also results from other DNA sequences found in this sample. The chain couples TRBV13-1 to TRBJ2-3; weak D call: TRBD1 (6 bases). Germline loops: CDR1 NSHNY, CDR2 SYGAGN. CDR3 length equals 15 residues. With 2 bases removed from V and 0 bases from J, the gap between germline ends came to 10 bases. The CDR3 is CASSETGSSAETLYF. The CDR3 bases that were read are TGTGCCAGCAGTGAAACAGGGTCTAGTGCAGAA.

This clone has a handful of counts. Gene names are mouse gene names. The sequenced fragment ends 4 residues before the CDR3 boundary, so the rest is inferred from the germline J gene. V gene TRBV13-3 combines with J gene TRBJ2-2; tentative D call: TRBD1 (5 bases). Germline V CDR1 and CDR2: NNHDY, SYVADS. Deletions cut 2 bases from V and 3 bases from J, with 8 bases between. CDR3 length: 14 amino acids. The CDR3: CASSEGVDTGQLYF. The covered CDR3 bases are TGTGCCAGCAGTGAAGGGGTGGACACCGGG.

This clone was seen only a few times. Mouse names are used for the genes. The CDR3 end falls 4 residues outside the read, so it is completed with the germline J gene. The V call is TRBV13-1, the J call TRBJ2-1; D uncertain. V lost 5 bases and J lost 3, with 9 bases in between. This CDR3 spans 13 amino acids. Looked up from germline, CDR1 is NSHNY and CDR2 is SYGAGN. The CDR3 bases that were read are TGTGCCAGCAGAACGACAATCTATGCT. This encodes CASRTTIYA. The full CDR3 protein reads CASRTTIYAEQFF.

Note on this clone: The germline and genes are mouse ones. The sequenced fragment ends 4 residues before the CDR3 boundary, so the rest is inferred from the germline J gene. This chain uses TRBV19 with TRBJ2-7; 10 bases are a match to TRBD2. CDR3 length: 16 amino acids. Germline V gene sequence: CDR1 FNHDT, CDR2 SITEND (reference sequence). The trim removed 4 bases at V and 0 bases at J, leaving 7 bases unmatched. The sequenced part of the CDR3 DNA is TGTGCCAGCAGTCCCGGACTGGGGGAATACTCCTAT. Protein product: CASSPGLGEYSY. The complete CDR3 sequence is CASSPGLGEYSYEQYF.

In this sample, this clone turned up a few times. All gene names here are mouse names. The CDR3 end lies 4 residues beyond the end of the read and is filled in from the germline J gene. The chain links TRBV13-1 to TRBJ2-3; 7 bases match TRBD1. Unmatched junction bases numbered 8, after V lost 6 bases and J lost 1 base. Germline V gives CDR1 NSHNY, CDR2 SYGAGN. This CDR3 is built from 15 residues. The CDR3 protein is CASKIQGRGAETLYF. The DNA read from the CDR3 is TGTGCCAGCAAAATACAGGGGAGGGGTGCAGAA.

Details on this clone: The gene names given are mouse names. The read terminates 4 residues before the CDR3 end, so the remaining end is supplied by the germline J gene. The V call is TRBV31, the J call TRBJ2-2, with 7 bases aligning to TRBD1. The ends lost 3 bases at V and 1 base at J; junction bases unmatched: 5. This CDR3 is built from 15 residues. Germline CDR1 and CDR2: GKSSPN and SITVG. The sequenced CDR3 bases are TGTGCCTGGAGCAAGGGACAGATAAACACCGGG. Translation: CAWSKGQINTG. In full, the CDR3 is CAWSKGQINTGQLYF.

In the case of this clone: Gene and germline names: mouse. The CDR3 region is CASSQDPQYNSPLYF. The DNA read from the CDR3 is TGTGCCAGCAGCCAAGATCCACAGTATAATTCGCCC. J is TRBJ1-6 and V is TRBV5; no firm D call. Sequencing ends 3 residues short of the CDR3 end; the germline J gene provides the rest. TRBJ1-6 is reported as an ORF; its role is uncertain. In germline, CDR1 is LGHNA, CDR2 YNLKQL (reference sequence). The V gene lost 0 bases and the J gene lost 4 bases, with 7 bases spanning the gap. CDR3 length: 15 amino acids.

This clone turned up a few times. Each gene name is a mouse one. The missing CDR3 end, 4 residues past where the read stops, is filled in from the germline J gene. The rearrangement joins TRBV19 to TRBJ2-4; 7 bases align to TRBD1. The CDR3 runs to 13 residues. Germline assignment: CDR1 FNHDT and CDR2 SITEND (reference sequence). The sequenced CDR3 bases are TGTGCCAGCAGTCCCCCGGGACAGAAC. It encodes CASSPPGQN. The full CDR3 protein reads CASSPPGQNTLYF. Drawing the rest from reference TRBV19 and TRBJ2-4, the complete variable domain is GGIITQTPKFLIGQEGQKLTLKCQQNFNHDTMYWYRQDSGKGLRLIYYSITENDLQKGDLSEGYDASREKKSSFSLTVTSAQKNEMAVFLCASSPPGQNTLYFGAGTRLSVL.

This clone was seen only a few times. Gene names and germline match the mouse. From the germline J gene comes the end of the CDR3, since the read stops 4 residues before it. The V and J genes are TRBV17 and TRBJ2-3, with TRBD2 matching 14 bases. The trim removed 3 bases at V and 2 bases at J, leaving 7 bases unmatched. From germline, CDR1 is MNHDT and CDR2 YYDKIL. CDR3 length: 18 residues. CDR3: CASSSLGLGGLTAETLYF. The covered CDR3 bases are TGTGCTAGCAGTAGTCTGGGACTGGGGGGGCTGACTGCAGAA. Full variable domain (missing parts from reference TRBV17 and TRBJ2-3): DTTVKQNPRYKLARVGKPVNLICSQTMNHDTMYWYQKKPNQAPKLLLFYYDKILNREADTFEKFQSSRPNNSFCSLYIGSAGLEYSAMYLCASSSLGLGGLTAETLYFGSGTRLTVL.

About this clone itself: The listed genes are named as in mouse. The read halts 4 residues ahead of the CDR3 end, with the missing end drawn from the germline J gene. The chain links TRBV13-2 to TRBJ2-2, with 8 bases aligning to TRBD2. The V gene end was trimmed by 7 bases and the J gene end by 0 bases; junction bases not matched to a gene: 5. The CDR3 sequence is 15 residues long. Germline loops: CDR1 NNHNN, CDR2 SYGAGS (reference sequence). The CDR3 is CASIGTGANTGQLYF. CDR3 bases read: TGTGCCAGCATCGGGACTGGAGCAAACACCGGG.

The sample holds a few counts of this clone. Gene names refer to mouse genes. Read sequence stops 4 residues before the CDR3 end, and the germline J gene provides the missing end. The rearrangement joins TRBV1 to TRBJ2-7, with 8 bases lining up with TRBD2. The germline V gene encodes CDR1 NSQYPW and CDR2 LRSPGD (reference sequence). CDR3 length: 15 residues. The CDR3 spells CTCSAVGGGPDEQYF. CDR3 bases read: TGCACCTGCAGTGCAGTGGGGGGGGGCCCGGAT.

In its sample, this clone was seen a few times. The genes are named according to mouse. The CDR3 end lies 4 residues beyond the end of the read and is filled in from the germline J gene. The rearrangement joins TRBV1 to TRBJ2-2; 9 bases align to TRBD1. Germline-derived CDR1 and CDR2 are NSQYPW and LRSPGD (reference sequence). The CDR3 extends over 16 amino acids. The V and J ends lost 1 base and 2 bases, in that order; junction bases with no gene match: 2. The CDR3: CTCSAAGTGNTGQLYF. The sequenced part of the CDR3 DNA is TGCACCTGCAGTGCAGCCGGGACAGGGAACACCGGG.

In the case of this clone: Mouse names are used for the genes. The CDR3 end falls 4 residues outside the read, so it is completed with the germline J gene. The rearrangement uses TRBV19 and TRBJ2-5; D gene ambiguous. Trimming left V 1 base short and J 2 bases short, with 8 bases between. This CDR3 has 14 amino acids. CDR1 and CDR2 from the germline V gene are FNHDT and SITEND (reference sequence). The CDR3: CASSIKGSQDTQYF. Incomplete CDR3 DNA: TGTGCCAGCAGTATAAAGGGTAGCCAAGAC.

This clone was counted only a few times. The genes are named according to mouse. The read is 4 residues too short to cover the CDR3 end, so that end is filled in from the germline J gene. The rearrangement joins TRBV1 to TRBJ1-1; 8 bases match TRBD1. Trimming removed 1 base from V and 3 bases from J; junction bases left unmatched: 4. Germline assignment: CDR1 NSQYPW and CDR2 LRSPGD (reference sequence). The CDR3 spans 15 residues. CDR3 in amino acids: CTCSAADRGYTEVFF. The DNA read from the CDR3 is TGCACCTGCAGTGCAGCAGACAGGGGTTACACA.

The table lists this clone with many counts. The genes are named according to mouse. The read falls 4 residues short of the CDR3 end, and the missing part is taken from the germline J gene. J is TRBJ2-5 and V is TRBV17; a weak D match, TRBD1 (6 bases). CDR3 length equals 13 residues. The germline V gene has CDR1 MNHDT and CDR2 YYDKIL. CDR3 residues: CASSLTGGDTQYF. CDR3 DNA, as far as it was read: TGTGCTAGCAGTTTGACAGGTGGAGAC.

With regard to this clone: Mouse germline and gene names are used. The CDR3 end is not reached by the read, which stops 4 residues before it; the germline J gene fills it in. V usage is TRBV13-2 and J usage is TRBJ2-7, with D hard to call. CDR1 and CDR2 from the germline V gene are NNHNN and SYGAGS (reference sequence). CDR3 length: 13 amino acids. The V and J ends lost 1 base and 0 bases respectively, with 5 bases between them. The sequenced CDR3 bases are TGTGCCAGCGGTGATCCCAGCTCCTAT. Translating it yields CASGDPSSY. The entire CDR3 protein reads CASGDPSSYEQYF.

This clone occurred a few times. Mouse names are used for the genes. The read halts 4 residues ahead of the CDR3 end, with the missing end drawn from the germline J gene. Other DNA sequences in the same sample also yield this CDR3. V is TRBV19 and J is TRBJ2-7; 7 nucleotides match TRBD1. The CDR3 loop spans 12 amino acids. Germline-derived CDR1 and CDR2 are FNHDT and SITEND (reference sequence). V dropped 5 bases and J dropped 3; count of bases not matched to a gene: 2. Partial CDR3 DNA: TGTGCCAGCAGGGGGACAGTCTAT. Amino acids: CASRGTVY. Given in full, the CDR3 is CASRGTVYEQYF.

On this clone: Genes here carry mouse names. With the read ending 4 residues before the CDR3 end, the germline J gene is used to fill in that end. V gene TRBV13-2 combines with J gene TRBJ2-3; 8 nucleotides match TRBD2. Germline V gene data show CDR1 as NNHNN and CDR2 as SYGAGS (reference sequence). There are 15 residues in the CDR3. With 3 bases clipped from V and 2 bases from J, the junction kept 5 bases outside the gene matches. CDR3 bases read: TGTGCCAGCGGTGCTGGGGGGCTGGTTGCAGAA. Its translation is CASGAGGLVAE. The full CDR3 protein reads CASGAGGLVAETLYF.

Turning to this clone: These gene names are mouse names. The CDR3 end falls 4 residues outside the read, so it is completed with the germline J gene. The chain is built from TRBV13-3 and TRBJ2-2; TRBD1 matches at 8 bases. The length of the CDR3 is 14 residues. CDR1 NNHDY and CDR2 SYVADS come from the germline V gene. J gave up 4 bases and V 4 bases, and 3 bases lay outside the gene matches. The part of the CDR3 DNA that was read is TGTGCCAGCAGTCAGGGGGCCAGCACCGGG. Translated: CASSQGASTG. The whole CDR3 sequence reads CASSQGASTGQLYF.

As to this clone: Mouse names are used for the genes. The CDR3 goes on 4 residues after the read ends, and that part is filled in from the germline J gene. The chain has TRBV12-1 and TRBJ1-2; TRBD1 matches at 12 bases. This CDR3 comprises 18 residues. V lost 0 bases to trimming and J lost 0 bases; unmatched junction nucleotides: 7. CDR1 and CDR2 (germline): SGHSN, HYEKVE. CDR3 loop: CASSLRDRGRTANSDYTF. The sequenced CDR3 bases are TGTGCCAGCTCTCTCCGGGACAGGGGGCGGACTGCAAACTCC. Drawing the rest from reference TRBV12-1 and TRBJ1-2, the complete variable domain is DSGVVQSPRHIIKEKGGRSVLTCIPISGHSNVVWYQQTLGKELKFLIQHYEKVERDKGFLPSRFSVQQFDDYHSEMNMSALELEDSAMYFCASSLRDRGRTANSDYTFGSGTRLLVI.

This clone was detected a few times. Germline and junction disagree at one end, which may indicate a read error. Genes here carry mouse names. The read ends 4 residues shy of where the CDR3 ends; the end is completed using the germline J gene. V and J are TRBV1 and TRBJ1-1; D gene unclear. The CDR3 length is 12 residues. The germline CDR1 and CDR2 sequences are NSQYPW and LRSPGD (reference sequence). The CDR3 sequence is CTCSAENREVFF. The part of the CDR3 DNA that was read is TGCACCTGCAGTGCAGAGAACAGA.

With regard to this clone: Mouse gene names and germline throughout. The read terminates 4 residues ahead of where the CDR3 ends, so the germline J gene completes it. V gene TRBV19 combines with J gene TRBJ1-2; TRBD1 agrees at 7 bases. The V gene's germline CDR1 is FNHDT and CDR2 SITEND (reference sequence). The V segment lost 4 bases and the J segment 1 base; nucleotides outside the gene matches: 7. CDR3 size: 15 residues. The CDR3 reads CASSDRDRKNSDYTF. The part of the CDR3 DNA that was read is TGTGCCAGCAGTGACCGGGACAGAAAAAACTCC.

This clone was detected only a few times. Each gene name is a mouse one. The read ends 4 residues shy of where the CDR3 ends; the end is completed using the germline J gene. V is TRBV5 and J is TRBJ1-2; no firm D call. V gave up 0 bases and J gave up 0 bases, with 8 bases separating them. The CDR3 is 15 amino acids. Per the germline V gene, CDR1 is LGHNA and CDR2 is YNLKQL (reference sequence). CDR3 residues: CASSQDTTANSDYTF. Incomplete CDR3 DNA: TGTGCCAGCAGCCAAGATACCACTGCAAACTCC.

This clone was detected only a few times. Here the gene names and germline are mouse. The CDR3 loop reads CASSGLGGHDAEQFF. The DNA read from the CDR3 is TGTGCCAGCAGTGGACTGGGGGGGCACGATGCT. V is TRBV13-3 and J is TRBJ2-1, with 12 bases aligning to TRBD2. The read is 4 residues too short to cover the CDR3 end, so that end is filled in from the germline J gene. Germline values: CDR1 NNHDY, CDR2 SYVADS. This CDR3 has 15 residues. The V and J ends lost 3 bases and 5 bases, in that order; junction bases with no gene match: 3.

This clone was counted between two and nine times. Genes and germline come from the mouse. The read stops 4 residues short of the end of the CDR3; the missing end is completed from the germline J gene. The J gene is TRBJ1-2, the V gene TRBV5; TRBD1 might be the D (6 bases). Between the trimmed V and J ends, which lost 0 bases and 2 bases, there was a span of 13 bases. Germline V lookup: CDR1 LGHNA, CDR2 YNLKQL (reference sequence). The CDR3 extends over 16 amino acids. The CDR3 sequence is CASSQDLGARNSDYTF. The covered CDR3 bases are TGTGCCAGCAGCCAAGATCTGGGGGCGCGGAACTCC.